This T cell receptor (beta chain) was captured by sequencing in a study of molecular identifiers for immune sequencing clone quantification. Study conclusions and caveats: More than 97% of effector molecules, versus under 1% of naive-cell molecules, belonged to clones above 20 RNA copies. Spiked TCR RNA from one Jurkat cell reportedly showed up when mixed among around 1 million naive cells.

Bulk TCR libraries were made with methods that had been previously described and with listed TCR primers. TCRdb itself ran the PCR reads through MiXCR, one entry per CDR3 protein. This table holds 400,000 to 600,000 distinct CDR3 sequences, roughly 24% found once. The junction had 4 bases not matched to a gene; V was cut back by 4 bases and J by 4 bases. The CDR3 is 15 residues long. The germline V gene encodes CDR1 MDHEN and CDR2 SYDVKM. About this clonotype itself: Its antigen remains unknown.

This receptor was taken from a human donor in good health. Some libraries in this study had Jurkat cell RNA spiked in. The gene calls are TRBV28 and TRBJ1-5; TRBD1 matches 10 bases. Sequenced input: naive CD8+ T cells from blood, with Jurkat cell RNA spiked in. Sample subset: FACS-sorted CD8+CD4-CCR7+CD45RA+ naive T cells. CDR3 DNA sequence: TGTGCCAGCAGTTCGACAGGGGGCTTTAATCAGCCCCAGCATTTT. It specifies CASSSTGGFNQPQHF.